These T cell receptor beta chains were read from a single sample in a study of T cell repertoires in cytomegalovirus infection. Antigens of these TCRs are unknown. TCRdb used MiXCR to reprocess the reads, holding one entry per CDR3 protein. The sample shows roughly 500,000 distinct CDR3 sequences, 30% to 35% of them seen only once. The material sequenced was cultured PBMCs, taken from culture after CMV antigen stimulation. These receptors were collected from a human donor in good health (CMV status not recorded). Some clones in this sample may be carry-over from other donors' samples. Both conserved end residues are part of each CDR3. The D gene is left open where the match is weak. Clone size is stated in some rows and not others, as once, few, many or a class when expanded.

TRBD2	TRBV7-2	many	TRBJ2-3	CASRIFGTSGTDTQYF	TGTGCCAGCAGAATTTTCGGGACTAGCGGCACAGATACGCAGTATTTT
-	TRBV4-1	-	TRBJ1-2	CASSQDHEQSYGYTF	TGCGCCAGCAGCCAAGATCACGAGCAATCCTATGGCTACACCTTC
-	TRBV7-6	many	TRBJ1-1	CASSLSQNTEAFF	TGTGCCAGCAGCTTATCACAAAACACTGAAGCTTTCTTT
-	TRBV20-1	-	TRBJ2-1	CSARPTTGNEQFF	TGCAGTGCTAGACCAACTACGGGCAATGAGCAGTTCTTC
TRBD2	TRBV20-1	-	TRBJ2-5	CSAHDWREGRKQETQYF	TGCAGTGCGCACGACTGGCGGGAGGGACGTAAACAAGAGACCCAGTACTTC
-	TRBV19	few	TRBJ2-1	CASIGGDILNEQFF	TGTGCCAGTATTGGGGGAGATATCTTAAATGAGCAGTTCTTC
TRBD2	TRBV12-3/TRBV12-4	-	TRBJ2-2	CASSLREAGTGELFF	TGTGCCAGCAGTTTGCGGGAGGCGGGCACCGGGGAGCTGTTTTTT
TRBD2	TRBV5-6	once	TRBJ2-7	CASTIFGRAYEQYF	TGTGCCAGCACCATCTTCGGGAGGGCCTACGAGCAGTACTTC
-	TRBV7-9	many	TRBJ1-4	CASSLAGRDEKLFF	TGTGCCAGCAGCCTAGCAGGGCGTGATGAAAAACTGTTTTTT
TRBD1	TRBV7-9	few	TRBJ2-3	CASSSPGQGARDTQYF	TGTGCCAGCAGCTCCCCGGGACAGGGGGCAAGAGATACGCAGTATTTT
TRBD1	TRBV7-6	many	TRBJ2-5	CASSSGQPGETQYF	TGTGCCAGCAGCTCGGGACAGCCGGGAGAGACCCAGTACTTC
TRBD2	TRBV7-9	-	TRBJ2-1	CASPLAGESLEQFF	TGTGCCAGCCCCCTAGCGGGAGAGTCCCTTGAGCAGTTCTTC
TRBD2	TRBV2	-	TRBJ2-1	CASSVAGGNYNEQFF	TGTGCCAGCAGTGTAGCGGGAGGGAACTACAATGAGCAGTTCTTC
TRBD2	TRBV6-1	few	TRBJ2-3	CASSEFGNSGRYTQYF	TGTGCCAGCAGTGAATTCGGGAATAGCGGGAGATATACGCAGTATTTT
TRBD1	TRBV28	-	TRBJ1-2	CASSRTGASGYGYTF	TGTGCCAGCAGCCGGACAGGGGCTTCCGGCTATGGCTACACCTTC
TRBD2	TRBV19	-	TRBJ2-1	CASSMVPWVGRYYNEQFF	TGTGCCAGTAGTATGGTCCCCTGGGTCGGGAGGTATTACAATGAGCAGTTCTTC
-	TRBV25-1	few	TRBJ1-2	CASSESSKLSGYTF	TGTGCCAGCAGTGAAAGTAGCAAATTGTCTGGCTACACCTTC
TRBD2	TRBV2	many	TRBJ2-2	CASSPGLALTGELFF	TGTGCCAGCAGTCCGGGACTAGCTCTCACCGGGGAGCTGTTTTTT
TRBD2	TRBV7-6	-	TRBJ2-3	CASSPRTGGSIDTQYF	TGTGCCAGCAGCCCCCGGACTGGCGGGAGTATAGATACGCAGTATTTT
TRBD2	TRBV5-5	-	TRBJ2-1	CASSLFGAGANEQFF	TGTGCCAGCAGCTTGTTCGGCGCGGGAGCCAATGAGCAGTTCTTC
-	TRBV7-3	-	TRBJ2-3	CASSSDRYTDTQYF	TGTGCCAGCAGCTCAGACAGATACACAGATACGCAGTATTTT
TRBD2	TRBV29-1	-	TRBJ2-1	CSVLVAGGLVEFF	TGCAGCGTTCTGGTAGCGGGGGGACTAGTAGAGTTCTTC
-	TRBV6-8	-	TRBJ1-2	CASSYSNSGRGDGYTF	TGTGCCAGCAGTTACTCGAATTCGGGCAGGGGAGATGGCTACACCTTC
-	TRBV29-1	-	TRBJ1-1	CSVGEGRYTEAFF	TGCAGCGTTGGAGAGGGGCGGTACACTGAAGCTTTCTTT
-	TRBV6-8	few	TRBJ1-1	CASSYGGSNGNTEAFF	TGTGCCAGCAGTTACGGTGGCAGCAATGGGAACACTGAAGCTTTCTTT
-	TRBV4-3	few	TRBJ1-2	CASSQETLNYGYTF	TGCGCCAGCAGCCAAGAAACGCTTAACTATGGCTACACCTTC
-	TRBV6-5	few	TRBJ1-1	CASTSGPYTEAFF	TGTGCCAGCACCTCAGGACCGTACACTGAAGCTTTCTTT
TRBD1	TRBV12-5	-	TRBJ1-4	CASGLPGTGDEKLFF	TGTGCTAGTGGTCTCCCCGGGACAGGAGATGAAAAACTGTTTTTT
-	TRBV6-1	-	TRBJ1-6	CASSENVRHSPLRF	TGTGCCAGCAGTGAAAATGTTCGGCATTCACCCCTCCGCTTT
-	TRBV6-6	few	TRBJ2-3	CASTLQNTQYF	TGTGCCAGCACCCTCCAAAATACGCAGTATTTT
TRBD1	TRBV7-2	many	TRBJ1-2	CASSSRQGPPRDGYTF	TGTGCCAGCAGCTCCCGACAGGGCCCTCCCCGCGATGGCTACACCTTC
TRBD1	TRBV7-6	-	TRBJ2-5	CASSHHRGWETQYF	TGTGCCAGCAGCCATCACAGGGGATGGGAGACCCAGTACTTC
TRBD2	TRBV18	-	TRBJ2-7	CASSPPRAGGGYEQYF	TGTGCCAGCTCACCACCGAGAGCGGGAGGCGGCTACGAGCAGTACTTC
-	TRBV11-2	many	TRBJ2-3	CASSPGRTDTQYF	TGTGCCAGCAGCCCTGGTCGCACAGATACGCAGTATTTT